This TCR beta chain came from a study of molecular identifiers for immune sequencing clone quantification (dated 2018 in TCRdb). At the level of the whole study: In a replicate experiment, RNA from about 21,000 or 97,000 naive CD8 T cells was split into five aliquots, four of which were sequenced. CD8 T cells were used in a methods study to benchmark molecular-identifier clustering-based TCR repertoire sequencing (MIDCIRS) and TCR RNA copy counting. Study-wide conclusions, independent of this receptor: About 2.9 recovered TCR RNA copies per cell were obtained by modeling, versus approximately 10 by digital PCR, implying a capture efficiency of 25% to 30%. Naive libraries contained spiked-in Jurkat TCR RNA (approximately nine copies' worth), which is not part of the donor repertoire. In CMV-specific effector cells, over 98% of molecules were held by clones above 20 RNA copies, whereas under 1% of molecules were held by such clones in naive cells. Highly expanded clone sizes could be underestimated if identical TCR molecules share a barcode. A single cell's worth of spiked-in Jurkat TCR RNA was reported detectable even among approximately 930,000 naive CD8 T cells. When barcode sub-clustering was omitted, TCR diversity was inflated by chimeric consensus sequences, with chimeras reaching as high as 47%.

Libraries of naive CD8 T cells were generated from roughly 20,000 to 1,000,000 sorted cells, with 10%, 30% or 50% of the purified RNA used. On a BD FACSAria II, naive CD8 T cells were FACS-sorted as CD8+CD4-CCR7+CD45RA+ and collected into RLT Plus buffer. Detection sensitivity was tested by spiking Jurkat RNA equal to ten TCR copies' worth into samples containing about 20,000-1,100,000 naive CD8 T cells. CD8 T cells were enriched using RosetteSep CD8+ T Cell Enrichment Cocktail and Ficoll-Paque, and the enriched cells then underwent ACK red cell lysis. The junction carries 12 bases between V and J, which are trimmed by 2 bases and 10 bases respectively. The CDR3 contains 12 residues, cysteine and phenylalanine counted. The DNA shown is the 36-base CDR3, in frame from base 1. The germline V gene (reference sequence) gives CDR1 as DFQATT and CDR2 as SNEGSKA. The library was built by means of PCR. TCRdb records NextSeq 500 as the sequencer. Preparation of bulk TCR libraries followed a previously described approach, with the TCR primers listed in Table S5. Total RNA was purified with the Qiagen AllPrep DNA/RNA kit. Before any analysis, reads coming from multiple sequencing runs of the same library were combined into one pool. As for how the authors treated the data: Reads were retained only if their TCR constant sequence matched exactly, and those retained reads were trimmed to 150 nt and grouped according to their 12-nt molecular barcodes. Reads inside each barcode group were sub-clustered using a 15% Levenshtein threshold, and a quality-weighted consensus sequence was constructed for each RNA molecule. Non-functional sequences were discarded, and so were lower-count sequences lying one edit away from another sequence. On the basis of fitting two negative binomial distributions, barcode sub-clusters with fewer than 20% of the maximum read count were discarded. TCRdb redid the processing of the public reads, applying fastp at Q25 and MiXCR, and retained in-frame beta chains. For every CDR3 protein sequence, its rows merge into one entry that carries the most common genes and DNA. V and J calls and clone size were set by TCRdb, not the authors. Across this sample there are more than 450,000 distinct CDR3 sequences, with around 25% seen only once. Just over 0.75% of the sample is taken by the ten largest.

Comments on this clonotype: Its antigen is still unknown. The record has no base qualities; no much larger clone is one base away.

The V and J genes are TRBV20-1 and TRBJ1-5, with TRBD1 perhaps the D gene, on 6 matching bases. The TCR originated in a human donor in good health. Some libraries in this study had Jurkat cell RNA spiked in. Sequenced: naive CD8+ T cells from blood, with Jurkat cell RNA spiked in. The sample's cell subset or site label, decoded: FACS-sorted CD8+CD4-CCR7+CD45RA+ naive T cells. The CDR3 reads as follows: CSARIQGVPQHF. The base sequence is TGCAGTGCTAGAATACAGGGAGTACCCCAGCATTTT.